A single sample is the source of the 30 T cell receptor beta chains below, sequenced in a study of blood T cell repertoires in COVID-19. Method: immunoSEQ multiplex PCR; TCRdb's copy keeps in-frame clones and lacks some. This sample has around 140,000 clones; 60% to 85% occur once, and the top ten carry about 15%. Source material: peripheral blood. These receptors were taken from a man aged 50-59 years with acute or convalescent COVID-19.

V usage is TRBV3-1 (or the pseudogene TRBV3-2) and J usage is TRBJ2-5; D is perhaps TRBD1 (5 bases). The germline V gene encodes CDR1 LGHDT and CDR2 YNNKEL (reference sequence). Trimming pared 7 bases from V and 1 base from J, leaving 13 bases between. This CDR3 is 14 amino acids long. CDR3 sequence reads: CASTSSGFQETQYF. As DNA, the CDR3 is TGTGCCAGCACCTCGTCAGGGTTCCAAGAGACCCAGTACTTC.

The chain couples TRBV30 to TRBJ2-1, with 8 bases matching TRBD1. Per germline, CDR1 GTSNPN and CDR2 SVGIG (reference sequence). The trim removed 5 bases at V and 8 bases at J, leaving 8 bases unmatched. The CDR3 loop spans 13 amino acids. The CDR3 sequence is CAWRQGLNDEQFF. CDR3 DNA: TGTGCCTGGCGACAGGGGTTGAACGATGAGCAGTTCTTC.

In its sample, this clone was seen once. The V call is TRBV6-5, the J call TRBJ1-3; D gene ambiguous. The CDR3 loop spans 14 amino acids. Germline CDR1 and CDR2: MNHEY and SVGAGI. V lost 7 bases to trimming and J lost 4 bases, with 14 bases between them. In nucleotides, the CDR3 is TGTGCCAGCACCCGGGTAATTAACGGAAACACCATATATTTT. It yields the protein CASTRVINGNTIYF.

In DNA, the CDR3 is TGCGCCAGCAGCCAAGAAGGGGAAGGGGCTAACTATGGCTACACCTTC. It specifies CASSQEGEGANYGYTF. This chain joins TRBV4-1 and TRBJ1-2; a possible D gene is TRBD1 (5 bases). V was trimmed by 0 bases and J by 0 bases, leaving 11 bases between them. CDR3 length: 16 amino acids. Germline V gives CDR1 MGHRA, CDR2 YSYEKL.

A few counts support this clone. The V and J genes are TRBV30 and TRBJ2-5, with D possibly being TRBD2 (6 bases). Trimming cost V 2 bases and J 7 bases, with 14 bases left between them. CDR1 and CDR2 from the germline V gene are GTSNPN and SVGIG (reference sequence). The CDR3 has 13 amino acids. In DNA, the CDR3 is TGTGCCTGGAGTCCGGGGGTTAGAGGGACCCAGTACTTC. It codes for CAWSPGVRGTQYF. The full variable domain, in which reference TRBV30 and TRBJ2-5 provide the parts outside the CDR3, is SQTIHQWPATLVQPVGSPLSLECTVEGTSNPNLYWYRQAAGRGLQLLFYSVGIGQISSEVPQNLSASRPQDRQFILSSKKLLLSDSGFYLCAWSPGVRGTQYFGPGTRLLVL.

The J gene is TRBJ1-4, the V gene TRBV29-1, with D possibly being TRBD1 (5 bases). Per the germline V gene, CDR1 is SQVTM and CDR2 is ANQGSEA. Trimming pared 4 bases from V and 4 bases from J, leaving 7 bases between. The CDR3 extends over 12 amino acids. CDR3 in DNA: TGCAGCGTTGGGGGCCTTAATGAAAAACTGTTTTTT. Its protein is CSVGGLNEKLFF.

This clone was observed a few times. This sequence joins TRBV12-3 or TRBV12-4 and TRBJ1-1; D unresolved. CDR3 length equals 13 residues. The V and J ends lost 0 bases and 4 bases respectively, with 6 bases between them. CDR3 DNA: TGTGCCAGCAGTTTAGCTTTCGGCACTGAAGCTTTCTTT. Translating it yields CASSLAFGTEAFF.

This clone was detected once. This chain uses TRBV5-8 with TRBJ1-3, with D perhaps matching TRBD1 (5 bases). The CDR3 spans 14 residues. The germline V gene encodes CDR1 SGHTS and CDR2 YDEGEE. The V gene lost 2 bases and the J gene lost 3 bases, with 9 bases spanning the gap. The CDR3 DNA reads as TGTGCCAGCAGCTTCAGGGCCTTTGGAAACACCATATATTTT. It encodes CASSFRAFGNTIYF.

This clone came up once. The J gene is TRBJ1-6, the V gene TRBV9; the D gene is possibly TRBD1 (5 bases). The CDR3 has 14 residues. CDR1 and CDR2 (germline): SGDLS, YYNGEE. Deletions cut 0 bases from V and 7 bases from J, with 8 bases between. The CDR3 loop reads CASSVGTLNSPLHF. In DNA form, the CDR3 reads TGTGCCAGCAGCGTAGGGACATTGAATTCACCCCTCCACTTT.

This chain links TRBV5-1 with TRBJ2-4; 11 bases are shared with TRBD1. The CDR3 is 16 amino acids. Germline values: CDR1 SGHRS, CDR2 YFSETQ. The V gene end was trimmed by 4 bases and the J gene end by 3 bases; junction bases not matched to a gene: 6. The CDR3 bases are TGCGCCAGCAGCCATTCGGGACAGGGGGTCAAAAACATTCAGTACTTC. This gives the protein CASSHSGQGVKNIQYF. The full variable domain, its missing parts supplied by reference TRBV5-1 and TRBJ2-4, is KAGVTQTPRYLIKTRGQQVTLSCSPISGHRSVSWYQQTPGQGLQFLFEYFSETQRNKGNFPGRFSGRQFSNSRSEMNVSTLELGDSALYLCASSHSGQGVKNIQYFGAGTRLSVL.

The chain has TRBV7-8 and TRBJ1-2, with D possibly being TRBD1 (5 bases). CDR1 is SGHVS, CDR2 FQNEAQ, per germline. The V end lost 5 bases, the J end lost 2 bases, and 12 bases lay between the germline ends. The CDR3 covers 14 residues. This CDR3 reads CASSPFGGNYGYTF. The CDR3, as DNA: TGTGCCAGCAGCCCCTTTGGGGGGAACTATGGCTACACCTTC.

The chain couples TRBV25-1 to TRBJ1-1, with 7 nucleotides matching TRBD1. V lost 4 bases, J lost 4 bases, and 9 bases stayed unmatched. CDR1 is MGHDK, CDR2 SYGVNS, per germline. The length of the CDR3 is 15 residues. The CDR3 bases are TGTGCCAGCAGTGGGTTGACAGGGAGGATCACTGAAGCTTTCTTT. This sequence encodes CASSGLTGRITEAFF.

The chain is built from TRBV2 and TRBJ1-1, with a tentative D call TRBD1 (5 bases). The CDR3 contains 15 residues. Trimming took 2 bases from V and 2 from J, leaving 12 bases between them. Per germline, CDR1 SNHLY and CDR2 FYNNEI. The CDR3 nucleotides read TGTGCCAGCAGTGAATCCAGGGCTGGAAACACTGAAGCTTTCTTT. It specifies CASSESRAGNTEAFF.

This clone has only one observation. This chain's CDR3 is CAWIPGLAGESTDTQYF. CDR3 coding DNA: TGTGCCTGGATACCGGGACTAGCGGGGGAAAGCACAGATACGCAGTATTTT. V is TRBV30 and J is TRBJ2-3; 14 bases are shared with TRBD2. The V and J ends lost 4 bases and 0 bases, in that order; junction bases with no gene match: 6. Germline V lookup: CDR1 GTSNPN, CDR2 SVGIG (reference sequence). The CDR3 sequence is 17 residues long.

The V and J genes are TRBV6-2 or TRBV6-3 and TRBJ2-7; TRBD1 aligns across 8 bases. After removal of 5 bases from V and 3 bases from J, the junction contained 9 bases not matched to a gene. Germline assignment: CDR1 MNHEY and CDR2 SVGEGT. The CDR3 length is 15 residues. The chain's CDR3 is CASSSSGQGNYEQYV. DNA of the CDR3: TGTGCCAGCAGTAGCTCCGGACAGGGAAACTACGAGCAGTACGTC.

The rearrangement joins TRBV9 to TRBJ2-5; 8 bases agree with TRBD1. Germline lookup yields CDR1 SGDLS and CDR2 YYNGEE. CDR3 length equals 15 residues. The trim removed 3 bases at V and 5 bases at J, leaving 9 bases unmatched. CDR3 in DNA: TGTGCCAGCAGCGCCCTGACAGGGGTCGGGGAGACCCAGTACTTC. As protein: CASSALTGVGETQYF.

The chain uses TRBV30 and TRBJ1-5; D gene uncertain. CDR3 length: 17 amino acids. Germline V gives CDR1 GTSNPN, CDR2 SVGIG (reference sequence). The V and J ends lost 0 bases and 1 base respectively, with 16 bases between them. The CDR3 sequence is CAWSVGRAKASNQPQHF. The CDR3 DNA reads TGTGCCTGGAGTGTAGGGAGGGCGAAAGCAAGCAATCAGCCCCAGCATTTT.

The gene calls are TRBV11-2 and TRBJ2-5, with 7 bases fitting TRBD1. CDR3 length: 13 amino acids. Germline CDR1 reads SGHAT; CDR2 reads FQNNGV. The V gene end was trimmed by 5 bases and the J gene end by 2 bases; junction bases not matched to a gene: 2. The CDR3, as DNA: TGTGCCAGCAGCCCCAGGGGGCAAGAGACCCAGTACTTC. Translating it yields CASSPRGQETQYF.

There are a few counts of this clone. The gene calls are TRBV27 and TRBJ2-7; TRBD1 might be the D (5 bases). The CDR3 covers 13 residues. V shed 8 bases and J shed 0 bases, with 11 bases lying between them. Germline assignment: CDR1 MNHEY and CDR2 SMNVEV (reference sequence). The DNA for the CDR3 is TGTGCCAGCGGCCCCACAGGCTCCTACGAGCAGTACGTC. Protein sequence: CASGPTGSYEQYV.

The chain recombines TRBV7-8 with TRBJ2-7; unclear D gene. The germline gives CDR1 SGHVS, CDR2 FQNEAQ. V lost 3 bases and J 6 bases, leaving 9 bases between the germline ends. The CDR3 is made up of 12 amino acids. The CDR3 region is CASSFPPGEQYV. The CDR3 region has the DNA TGTGCCAGCAGCTTCCCTCCCGGCGAGCAGTACGTC.

This clone was detected only a few times. The rearrangement joins TRBV12-1 to TRBJ1-3. TRBV12-1 is a documented pseudogene. CDR3 size: 14 residues. The CDR3 here is CASSQKTQGNTIYF. CDR3 coding DNA: TGTGCCAGCAGCCAAAAGACTCAGGGAAACACCATATATTTT.

This clone was recorded once. V gene TRBV3-1 (or the pseudogene TRBV3-2) combines with J gene TRBJ2-3; 9 nucleotides agree with TRBD1. The CDR3 loop spans 18 amino acids. V shed 0 bases and J 4 bases; nucleotides not matched to a gene: 11. In germline, CDR1 is LGHDT, CDR2 YNNKEL (reference sequence). The chain's CDR3 is CASSQDPPGQGRPDTQYF. The CDR3 nucleotides read TGTGCCAGCAGCCAAGACCCCCCGGGACAGGGTAGGCCAGATACGCAGTATTTT.

The chain recombines TRBV30 with TRBJ2-5, with 8 bases matching TRBD1. Germline V lookup: CDR1 GTSNPN, CDR2 SVGIG (reference sequence). V shed 1 base, J shed 7 bases, and the junction held 2 bases outside the gene matches. The CDR3 runs to 12 residues. In DNA, the CDR3 is TGTGCCTGGAGTGGCACAGGGGGGACCCAGTACTTC. Encoded protein: CAWSGTGGTQYF.

The chain is built from TRBV5-1 and TRBJ2-5, with 8 bases that match TRBD1. Germline CDR1 and CDR2: SGHRS and YFSETQ. With 4 bases clipped from V and 3 bases from J, the junction kept 5 bases outside the gene matches. The CDR3 runs 14 residues. The CDR3 DNA is TGCGCCAGCAGCACACAGGGGGAAGAAGAGACCCAGTACTTC. Translated, it gives CASSTQGEEETQYF.

This clone occurred a few times. The rearrangement joins TRBV5-3 to TRBJ1-5, with 9 bases matching TRBD1. TRBV5-3 is given ORF status, its function remaining uncertain. The V segment lost 1 base and the J segment 6 bases; nucleotides outside the gene matches: 5. The CDR3 sequence is 15 residues long. The CDR3 spells CARSLLTGGVQPQHF. CDR3 sequence (DNA): TGTGCCAGAAGCTTGCTGACAGGGGGGGTTCAGCCCCAGCATTTT.

The chain is built from TRBV3-1 (or the pseudogene TRBV3-2) and TRBJ1-2, with TRBD1 identical over 8 bases. Trimming at V came to 1 base and at J to 2 bases, leaving 3 bases not matched to a gene. This CDR3 has 15 amino acids. The germline gives CDR1 LGHDT, CDR2 YNNKEL (reference sequence). The CDR3 DNA reads TGTGCCAGCAGCCAAGGACAGGGGCTCAACTATGGCTACACCTTC. Translated: CASSQGQGLNYGYTF.

V usage is TRBV7-9 and J usage is TRBJ2-1; possible D gene TRBD2, 5 bases. From germline, CDR1 is SEHNR and CDR2 FQNEAQ (reference sequence). CDR3 size: 16 residues. Trimming removed 5 bases from V and 5 bases from J, with 19 bases in between. CDR3 in amino acids: CASSLKADSTNNEQFF. CDR3 sequence (DNA): TGTGCCAGCAGCCTCAAAGCGGACTCCACAAACAATGAGCAGTTCTTC.

This clone has only one observation. The chain combines TRBV2 with TRBJ2-5; D may be TRBD2 (6 bases). This CDR3 region has 16 residues. Per germline, CDR1 SNHLY and CDR2 FYNNEI. V lost 3 bases to trimming and J lost 3 bases, with 17 bases between them. The CDR3 coding sequence is TGTGCCAGCAGTGATTCCCGGGGAGGTTTCGAAGAGACCCAGTACTTC. Protein sequence: CASSDSRGGFEETQYF. The variable domain in full, with the rest retrieved from reference TRBV2 and TRBJ2-5, is EPEVTQTPSHQVTQMGQEVILRCVPISNHLYFYWYRQILGQKVEFLVSFYNNEISEKSEIFDDQFSVERPDGSNFTLKIRSTKLEDSAMYFCASSDSRGGFEETQYFGPGTRLLVL.

The J gene is TRBJ2-7, the V gene TRBV6-4; TRBD2 agrees at 7 bases. Looked up from germline, CDR1 is MRHNA and CDR2 is SNTAGT. This CDR3 is 15 amino acids long. V lost 5 bases, J lost 2 bases, and 9 bases stayed unmatched. CDR3 in amino acids: CASSSSAGVAYEQYV. For the CDR3, the DNA is TGTGCCAGCAGTTCATCTGCGGGGGTCGCCTACGAGCAGTACGTC.

CDR3 DNA: TGCAGCGTTGAAACAGGGAGGGACACTGAAGCTTTCTTT. It yields the protein CSVETGRDTEAFF. The V gene is TRBV29-1, the J gene TRBJ1-1; the D gene is possibly TRBD1 (6 bases). The V end lost 2 bases, the J end lost 3 bases, and 10 bases lay between the germline ends. Germline V gives CDR1 SQVTM, CDR2 ANQGSEA. CDR3 length: 13 amino acids. Based on the CDR3 plus reference TRBV29-1 and TRBJ1-1, the full variable domain is SAVISQKPSRDICQRGTSLTIQCQVDSQVTMMFWYRQQPGQSLTLIATANQGSEATYESGFVIDKFPISRPNLTFSTLTVSNMSPEDSSIYLCSVETGRDTEAFFGQGTRLTVV.